A selection of T cell receptor beta chains follows, all from one sample in a study of blood T cell repertoires in COVID-19. Repertoires were generated with immunoSEQ multiplex PCR, while TCRdb's copy carries only in-frame clones and drops some. The sample includes approximately 69,000 clones, about 82% of them seen just once. Material for sequencing was peripheral blood. These receptors all come from an older woman with acute or convalescent COVID-19. CDR3s include the opening cysteine and the closing phenylalanine or tryptophan. A D gene is named only where the DNA matches it firmly.

>TRBV29-1|.|TRBJ1-1
CSVEARLTMNTEAFF
TGCAGCGTTGAGGCACGATTAACTATGAACACTGAAGCTTTCTTT
>TRBV6-5|TRBD2|TRBJ2-5
CASRFGGGRHETQYF
TGTGCCAGCAGATTTGGCGGGGGACGGCACGAGACCCAGTACTTC
>TRBV3-1/TRBV3-2|TRBD2|TRBJ2-7
CASSQGGGRVHEQYF
TGTGCCAGCAGCCAAGGGGGAGGGAGAGTCCACGAGCAGTACTTC
>TRBV6-5|.|TRBJ1-2
CASLGRGPYGYTF
TGTGCCAGCTTAGGCAGGGGACCTTATGGCTACACCTTC
>TRBV5-5|TRBD2|TRBJ2-5
CASSLEGEAGVIETQYF
TGTGCCAGCAGCTTGGAAGGAGAAGCGGGAGTAATAGAGACCCAGTACTTC
>TRBV6-5|TRBD1|TRBJ1-5
CASSRQGAGNQPQHF
TGTGCCAGCAGTCGACAGGGGGCAGGCAATCAGCCCCAGCATTTT
>TRBV7-8|.|TRBJ1-5
CASSLSGGFNQPQHF
TGTGCCAGCAGCTTATCGGGGGGGTTTAATCAGCCCCAGCATTTT
>TRBV12-3/TRBV12-4|.|TRBJ2-3
CASSLARGDTQYF
TGTGCCAGCAGTTTAGCAAGGGGGGATACGCAGTATTTT
>TRBV5-1|.|TRBJ1-3
CASSSEGNTIYF
TGCGCCAGCAGCTCGGAGGGAAACACCATATATTTT
>TRBV5-1|.|TRBJ1-1
CASRLTGQNTEAFF
TGCGCCAGCAGATTGACAGGACAGAACACTGAAGCTTTCTTT
>TRBV29-1|TRBD1|TRBJ1-5
CSVQTGSQPQHF
TGCAGCGTTCAGACAGGGAGTCAGCCCCAGCATTTT
>TRBV3-1/TRBV3-2|TRBD1|TRBJ1-2
CASSQFTGVSGYTF
TGTGCCAGCAGCCAATTTACAGGGGTTTCCGGCTACACCTTC
>TRBV4-1|.|TRBJ1-1
CASSQEAGAMNTEAFF
TGCGCCAGCAGCCAAGAGGCAGGGGCCATGAACACTGAAGCTTTCTTT
>TRBV6-5|TRBD1|TRBJ1-2
CATTGQGFVGYTF
TGTGCCACCACGGGACAGGGTTTTGTCGGCTACACCTTC
>TRBV5-1|TRBD2|TRBJ2-2
CASSPGTRELFF
TGCGCCAGCAGCCCCGGGACTAGGGAGCTGTTTTTT
>TRBV6-5|.|TRBJ1-4
CASSKGDRFGEKLFF
TGTGCCAGCAGTAAGGGCGACAGGTTCGGTGAAAAACTGTTTTTT
>TRBV28|.|TRBJ2-3
CASSIASSGTDTQYF
TGTGCCAGCAGTATTGCGAGTAGCGGCACAGATACGCAGTATTTT
>TRBV11-2|.|TRBJ1-2
CASSLDPRTYGYTF
TGTGCCAGCAGCTTAGATCCCAGAACGTATGGCTACACCTTC
>TRBV5-6|TRBD1|TRBJ1-3
CASSLGRGGNTIYF
TGTGCCAGCAGCTTGGGCAGGGGGGGAAACACCATATATTTT
>TRBV7-2|.|TRBJ2-7
CASSFASGNRFYEQYF
TGTGCCAGCAGCTTCGCCAGCGGAAACCGATTCTACGAGCAGTACTTC
>TRBV10-2|.|TRBJ1-2
CASSESRAARYGYTF
TGCGCCAGCAGTGAGTCGCGGGCGGCCCGGTATGGCTACACCTTC
>TRBV28|.|TRBJ1-6
CASSLGGRASSPLHF
TGTGCCAGCAGTCTGGGTGGCAGGGCAAGTTCACCCCTCCACTTT